This T cell receptor (beta chain) was sequenced for a study of beta chain features in type 1 diabetes. This clone was counted a few times. Every isolated RNA sample was fully reverse transcribed, so sequencing captured expressed TCRB transcripts. The protocol was immunoSEQ multiplex PCR, while the TCRdb copy is restricted to in-frame clones and leaves out a portion. The sample lists over 500,000 clones; roughly 16% were seen once. V gave up 3 bases and J gave up 4 bases, with 10 bases separating them. Germline loops: CDR1 SGHTA, CDR2 FQGNSA. The CDR3 loop spans 13 amino acids. The sample comprised naive CD4+ T cells from blood. V usage is TRBV7-2 and J usage is TRBJ2-7, with D possibly matching TRBD1 (6 bases). The receptor was isolated from a young man in good health. The CDR3 sequence is CASSFGQSYEQYF. The CDR3 nucleotides read TGTGCCAGCAGCTTCGGACAGTCTTACGAGCAGTACTTC.